One T cell receptor (beta chain) is described in this entry. The CDR3 has 15 residues. The J segment lost 1 base and the V segment lost 6 bases, leaving 6 bases of the junction unmatched. Germline V gene lookup returns CDR1 SNHLY and CDR2 FYNNEI. Methods used by the authors: Amplified reference gene primers provided the basis for estimating nucleated cell counts. Generated by immunoSEQ multiplex PCR, the TCRdb table keeps only in-frame clones and is missing some. From that table come the V and J calls and clone size; the DNA was used to work out D and trimming. The sample records more than 45,000 clones, 85% to 90% being singletons. The sample is drawn from a study of blood T cell repertoires in COVID-19. Study-level information: Specimens from acute and convalescent COVID-19 originated in the United States, Italy and Spain. PBMCs, B-cell-depleted T cells, or T cells provided the cDNA or gDNA that made up the material.

V is TRBV2 and J is TRBJ1-2, with 9 bases lining up with TRBD1. The sample consisted of peripheral blood. This sequence originates from a man in his 60s with acute or convalescent COVID-19. CDR3 nucleotide sequence: TGTGCCAGCAGCCTAGGACAGGGGATTAACTATGGCTACACCTTC. Amino acid sequence: CASSLGQGINYGYTF.